The 17 T cell receptor beta chains below come from one sample, sequenced in a study of cytomegalovirus exposure and HLA in healthy donors. The PCR employed 60 Vbeta primers together with 13 Jbeta primers. Method: immunoSEQ multiplex PCR; TCRdb's copy keeps in-frame clones and lacks some. The table shows about 180,000 clones, with approximately 88% occurring only once. Sequenced sample: PBMCs. Receptor source: a boy aged 2 to 10 in good health and CMV-seronegative.

The V gene is TRBV7-8, the J gene TRBJ1-2; D perhaps matches TRBD1 (5 bases). Germline lookup yields CDR1 SGHVS and CDR2 FQNEAQ. This CDR3 has 12 residues. V lost 5 bases to trimming and J lost 7 bases, with 11 bases between them. The CDR3 sequence is CASSDTGIGYTF. The DNA of the CDR3 is TGTGCCAGCAGCGATACAGGTATTGGCTACACCTTC.

This chain joins TRBV27 and TRBJ2-5; possibly TRBD2 for D (7 bases). The germline CDR1 and CDR2 sequences are MNHEY and SMNVEV (reference sequence). The CDR3 consists of 13 residues. V lost 7 bases to trimming and J lost 4 bases, with 13 bases between them. CDR3 in amino acids: CASTLRGAETQYF. Written as DNA, the CDR3 is TGTGCCAGCACCCTCCGGGGGGCAGAGACCCAGTACTTC.

This clone was seen once. The chain is built from TRBV28 and TRBJ1-1; D is perhaps TRBD1 (5 bases). Germline CDR1 and CDR2: MDHEN and SYDVKM. The germline V and J ends were trimmed by 3 bases and 4 bases, with 15 bases remaining between them. The CDR3 has 15 residues. The CDR3 nucleotides read TGTGCCAGCAGTTTGGAGGGGACCGGGAGCACTGAAGCTTTCTTT. This gives the protein CASSLEGTGSTEAFF. Combining the CDR3 with reference TRBV28 and TRBJ1-1 gives the whole variable domain DVKVTQSSRYLVKRTGEKVFLECVQDMDHENMFWYRQDPGLGLRLIYFSYDVKMKEKGDIPEGYSVSREKKERFSLILESASTNQTSMYLCASSLEGTGSTEAFFGQGTRLTVV.

J is TRBJ1-4 and V is TRBV5-1; 7 bases fit TRBD1. V gave up 4 bases and J gave up 0 bases; unmatched junction bases: 9. The germline CDR1 and CDR2 sequences are SGHRS and YFSETQ. This CDR3 has 17 amino acids. In DNA form, the CDR3 reads TGCGCCAGCAGCCGCGGGACAGCAGTTGCAACTAATGAAAAACTGTTTTTT. Translation gives CASSRGTAVATNEKLFF.

The J gene is TRBJ2-1, the V gene TRBV7-6, with 7 bases aligning to TRBD2. This CDR3 region has 15 residues. The germline V gene encodes CDR1 SGHVS and CDR2 FNYEAQ. Trimming took 5 bases from V and 6 from J; bases not matched to a gene: 10. The chain's CDR3 is CASSVSGDYLNEQFF. The CDR3 coding sequence is TGTGCCAGCAGCGTCTCGGGGGACTACCTCAATGAGCAGTTCTTC.

Here the CDR3 DNA reads TGTGCCACCGGACAGGGCTACCCCTCCGAGCAGTACTTC. Its translation: CATGQGYPSEQYF. The chain is built from TRBV6-1 and TRBJ2-7, with 8 nucleotides matching TRBD1. Germline V gives CDR1 MNHNS, CDR2 SASEGT. The CDR3 is made up of 13 amino acids. J was trimmed by 6 bases and V by 10 bases; bases with no gene match: 11.

The V gene is TRBV27, the J gene TRBJ2-7; 7 bases line up with TRBD1. From germline, CDR1 is MNHEY and CDR2 SMNVEV (reference sequence). V was clipped by 2 bases and J by 3 bases; unmatched bases: 7. The CDR3 runs 15 residues. CDR3 protein: CASSLKGAGYYEQYV. CDR3 in DNA: TGTGCCAGCAGTTTAAAGGGGGCGGGTTACTACGAGCAGTACGTC.

The chain employs TRBV13 and TRBJ1-4, with unresolved D. V lost 5 bases and J 3 bases, leaving 16 bases between the germline ends. The germline CDR1 and CDR2 sequences are PRHDT and FYEKMQ (reference sequence). The CDR3 contains 16 residues. Here the CDR3 reads CASSTGGRRANEKLFF. The CDR3, as DNA: TGTGCCAGCAGCACCGGCGGTAGGAGAGCTAATGAAAAACTGTTTTTT.

The rearrangement links TRBV19 to TRBJ1-5; D not certain. This CDR3 has 15 residues. The germline V and J ends were trimmed by 6 bases and 6 bases, with 18 bases remaining between them. The germline V gene has CDR1 LNHDA and CDR2 SQIVND (reference sequence). The CDR3 sequence: CASSQRRAESQPQHF. As DNA, the CDR3 is TGTGCCAGTAGCCAGCGGAGGGCGGAAAGTCAGCCCCAGCATTTT.

J is TRBJ2-1 and V is TRBV15; D is unclear. This CDR3 is built from 14 residues. CDR1 and CDR2 (germline): LNHNV, YYDKDF (reference sequence). Trimming removed 0 bases at V and 6 bases at J, with 9 bases between. The CDR3 DNA reads as TGTGCCACCAGCAGAGATGTTTCCCTCAATGAGCAGTTCTTC. This codes for CATSRDVSLNEQFF.

V and J are TRBV5-4 and TRBJ1-1, with D perhaps TRBD1 (6 bases). Germline lookup yields CDR1 SGHNT and CDR2 YYREEE (reference sequence). This CDR3 has 15 residues. The germline V and J ends were trimmed by 4 bases and 5 bases, with 18 bases remaining between them. For the CDR3, the DNA is TGTGCCAGCAGCGCCGGGACAACGGGTCGGACTGAAGCTTTCTTT. Translation: CASSAGTTGRTEAFF.

This chain links TRBV7-9 with TRBJ1-2; weak D call: TRBD1 (6 bases). From germline, CDR1 is SEHNR and CDR2 FQNEAQ (reference sequence). The V gene lost 8 bases and the J gene lost 0 bases, with 13 bases spanning the gap. CDR3 size: 14 residues. DNA for the CDR3: TGTGCCAGCGTCGGGGACATAGCTAACTATGGCTACACCTTC. Amino acid sequence: CASVGDIANYGYTF.

The CDR3 coding sequence is TGTGCCAGCAGCATGGGACAGGACTTCCTCTCCGATGGCTACACCTTC. Translation: CASSMGQDFLSDGYTF. The chain joins TRBV7-2 to TRBJ1-2, with TRBD1 matching over 8 bases. Per germline, CDR1 SGHTA and CDR2 FQGNSA. V shed 5 bases and J 6 bases; nucleotides not matched to a gene: 14. The CDR3 has 16 amino acids.

The genes are TRBV5-6 and TRBJ1-5; TRBD1 might be the D (6 bases). Germline V lookup: CDR1 SGHDT, CDR2 YYEEEE. This CDR3 spans 15 amino acids. The germline V and J ends were trimmed by 2 bases and 6 bases, with 15 bases remaining between them. Written as DNA, the CDR3 is TGTGCCAGCAGCTTTAACAGGGAGGGCGGTCAGCCCCAGCATTTT. It yields the protein CASSFNREGGQPQHF.

The chain recombines TRBV7-9 with TRBJ2-7, with 7 bases aligning to TRBD2. CDR1 SEHNR and CDR2 FQNEAQ come from the germline V gene (reference sequence). The ends lost 5 bases at V and 2 bases at J; junction bases unmatched: 9. The CDR3 totals 15 residues. The CDR3 loop is CASSGGGGQAYEQYF. DNA of the CDR3: TGTGCCAGCAGCGGGGGGGGAGGGCAAGCCTACGAGCAGTACTTC. The whole variable domain, remainder taken from reference TRBV7-9 and TRBJ2-7, is DTGVSQNPRHKITKRGQNVTFRCDPISEHNRLYWYRQTLGQGPEFLTYFQNEAQLEKSRLLSDRFSAERPKGSFSTLEIQRTEQGDSAMYLCASSGGGGQAYEQYFGPGTRLTVT.

The chain links TRBV7-8 to TRBJ2-7; 7 bases map to TRBD1. The V gene end was trimmed by 5 bases and the J gene end by 3 bases; junction bases not matched to a gene: 7. The CDR3 runs 14 residues. Germline V gene data show CDR1 as SGHVS and CDR2 as FQNEAQ. CDR3 amino acids: CASSPRDSHYEQYF. The CDR3 nucleotides read TGTGCCAGCAGCCCTCGGGACAGCCACTACGAGCAGTACTTC.

The V call is TRBV5-6, the J call TRBJ2-2; 7 bases agree with TRBD1. Germline CDR1 reads SGHDT; CDR2 reads YYEEEE. The CDR3 has 16 amino acids. The ends lost 2 bases at V and 3 bases at J; junction bases unmatched: 7. Here the CDR3 reads CASSFNTGVDTGELFF. The DNA for the CDR3 is TGTGCCAGCAGCTTCAATACAGGGGTAGACACCGGGGAGCTGTTTTTT.